This T cell receptor (beta chain) comes out of a study of cytomegalovirus exposure and HLA in healthy donors. Study observations and caveats: The authors confirmed in vitro that three CMV-associated chains were specific for CMV antigens. Most TCR sequences were rare, but some public TCRs occurred in many donors. Investigators reported under 200 TCR beta chains as tied to cytomegalovirus. According to reports, the classifier identified cytomegalovirus status with high specificity and sensitivity.

Profiled with immunoSEQ multiplex PCR; TCRdb holds only in-frame clones, not every one. The sample has more than 250,000 clones; about nine tenths are singletons. As for this clone: Its antigen is still unknown.

The TCR was taken from a woman younger than 30 in good health and CMV-seronegative. The material sequenced was PBMCs.

The CDR3 is CASSLTSGTAAEKLFF. The DNA of the CDR3 is TGTGCCAGCAGTTTAACCTCCGGGACAGCTGCGGAAAAACTGTTTTTT. The chain uses TRBV27 and TRBJ1-4, with TRBD1 matching over 7 bases. CDR1 and CDR2 from the germline V gene are MNHEY and SMNVEV (reference sequence). V trimming: 2 bases; J trimming: 8 bases; junction bases outside the gene matches: 11. This CDR3 contains 16 residues.